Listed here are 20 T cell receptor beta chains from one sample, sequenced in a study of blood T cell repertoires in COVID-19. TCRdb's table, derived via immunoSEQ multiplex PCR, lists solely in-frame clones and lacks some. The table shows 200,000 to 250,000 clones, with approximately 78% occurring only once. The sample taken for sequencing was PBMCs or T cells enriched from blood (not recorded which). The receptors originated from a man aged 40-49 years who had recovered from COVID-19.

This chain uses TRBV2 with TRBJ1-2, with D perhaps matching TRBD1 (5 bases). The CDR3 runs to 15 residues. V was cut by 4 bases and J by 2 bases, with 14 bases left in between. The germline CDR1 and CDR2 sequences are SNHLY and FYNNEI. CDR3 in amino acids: CASSVGPSGNYGYTF. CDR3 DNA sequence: TGTGCCAGCAGTGTCGGGCCCTCAGGGAACTATGGCTACACCTTC.

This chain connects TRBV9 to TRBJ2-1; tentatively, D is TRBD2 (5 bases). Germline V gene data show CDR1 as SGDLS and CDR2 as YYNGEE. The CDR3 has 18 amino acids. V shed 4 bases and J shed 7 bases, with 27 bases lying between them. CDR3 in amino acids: CASSTHEVLEGIGNEQFF. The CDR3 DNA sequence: TGTGCCAGCAGCACCCACGAGGTACTAGAGGGTATCGGGAATGAGCAGTTCTTC.

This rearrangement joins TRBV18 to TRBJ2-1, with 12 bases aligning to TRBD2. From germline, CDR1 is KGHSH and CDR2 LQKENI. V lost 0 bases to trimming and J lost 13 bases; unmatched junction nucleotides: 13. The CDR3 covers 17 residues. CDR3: CASSPPETSGRIGQQFF. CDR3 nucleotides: TGTGCCAGCTCACCACCGGAGACTAGCGGGAGAATAGGGCAACAGTTCTTC.

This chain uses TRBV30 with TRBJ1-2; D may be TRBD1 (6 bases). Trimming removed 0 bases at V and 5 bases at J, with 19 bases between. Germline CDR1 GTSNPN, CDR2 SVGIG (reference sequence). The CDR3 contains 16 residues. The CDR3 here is CAWSVRQDRRWYGYTF. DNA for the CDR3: TGTGCCTGGAGTGTACGACAGGACAGACGGTGGTATGGCTACACCTTC.

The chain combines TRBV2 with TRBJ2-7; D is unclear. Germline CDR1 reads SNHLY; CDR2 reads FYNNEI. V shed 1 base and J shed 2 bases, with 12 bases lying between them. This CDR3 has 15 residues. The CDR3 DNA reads TGTGCCAGCAGTGAAGTAAAAACCAGAACCTACGAGCAGTACTTC. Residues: CASSEVKTRTYEQYF.

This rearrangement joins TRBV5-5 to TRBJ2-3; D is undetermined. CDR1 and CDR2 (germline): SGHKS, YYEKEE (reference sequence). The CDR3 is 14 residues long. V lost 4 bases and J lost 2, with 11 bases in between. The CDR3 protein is CASSAGEVTDTQYF. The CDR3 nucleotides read TGTGCCAGCAGCGCCGGAGAGGTCACAGATACGCAGTATTTT.

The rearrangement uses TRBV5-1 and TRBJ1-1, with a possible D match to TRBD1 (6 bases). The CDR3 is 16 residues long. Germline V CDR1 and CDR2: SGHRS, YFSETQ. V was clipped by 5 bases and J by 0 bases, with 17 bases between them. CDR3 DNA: TGCGCCAGCAGTCGGACGGGGGGCAGACTGAACACTGAAGCTTTCTTT. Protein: CASSRTGGRLNTEAFF.

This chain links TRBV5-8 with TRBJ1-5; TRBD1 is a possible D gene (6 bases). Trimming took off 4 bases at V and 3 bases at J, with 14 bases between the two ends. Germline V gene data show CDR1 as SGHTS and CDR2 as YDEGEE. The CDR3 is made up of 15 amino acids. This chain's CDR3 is CASSKSRGANQPQHF. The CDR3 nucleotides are TGTGCCAGCAGCAAATCCCGGGGGGCCAATCAGCCCCAGCATTTT.

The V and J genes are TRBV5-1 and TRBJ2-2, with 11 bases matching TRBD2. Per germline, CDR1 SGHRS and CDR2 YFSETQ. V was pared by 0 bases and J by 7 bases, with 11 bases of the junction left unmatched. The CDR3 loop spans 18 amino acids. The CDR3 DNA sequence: TGCGCCAGCAGCTTGGTAGTAGCGGGAGGGCCGGGCGACGGGGAGCTGTTTTTT. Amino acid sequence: CASSLVVAGGPGDGELFF.

CDR3 in amino acids: CASAQRELQETQYF. The CDR3 DNA sequence: TGTGCCAGCGCCCAGCGGGAGTTACAAGAGACCCAGTACTTC. The V and J genes are TRBV2 and TRBJ2-5, with 8 nucleotides matching TRBD2. This CDR3 is built from 14 residues. V lost 8 bases to trimming and J lost 2 bases; unmatched junction nucleotides: 7. Germline V gene lookup returns CDR1 SNHLY and CDR2 FYNNEI. Using reference TRBV2 and TRBJ2-5 for the parts outside the CDR3, the full variable domain is EPEVTQTPSHQVTQMGQEVILRCVPISNHLYFYWYRQILGQKVEFLVSFYNNEISEKSEIFDDQFSVERPDGSNFTLKIRSTKLEDSAMYFCASAQRELQETQYFGPGTRLLVL.

The CDR3 here is CASSVAPARGTNEKLFF. The DNA of the CDR3 is TGTGCCAGCAGCGTAGCACCCGCCAGGGGCACTAATGAAAAACTGTTTTTT. The chain combines TRBV9 with TRBJ1-4; D possibly corresponds to TRBD1 (6 bases). The germline gives CDR1 SGDLS, CDR2 YYNGEE. The CDR3 has 17 residues. Trimming removed 0 bases from V and 2 bases from J, with 14 bases in between.

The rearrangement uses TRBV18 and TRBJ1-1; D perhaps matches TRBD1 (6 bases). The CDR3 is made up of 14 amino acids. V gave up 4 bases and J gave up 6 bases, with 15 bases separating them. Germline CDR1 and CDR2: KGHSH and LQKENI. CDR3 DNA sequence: TGTGCCAGCTCACACGACAGGTTGGGCGCTGAAGCTTTCTTT. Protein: CASSHDRLGAEAFF.

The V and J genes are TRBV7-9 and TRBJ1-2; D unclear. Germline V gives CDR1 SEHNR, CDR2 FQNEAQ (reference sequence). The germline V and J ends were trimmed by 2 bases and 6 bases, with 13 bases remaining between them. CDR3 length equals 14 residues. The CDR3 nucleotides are TGTGCCAGCAGCTTAATTGGCAGGTTGGATGGCTACACCTTC. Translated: CASSLIGRLDGYTF.

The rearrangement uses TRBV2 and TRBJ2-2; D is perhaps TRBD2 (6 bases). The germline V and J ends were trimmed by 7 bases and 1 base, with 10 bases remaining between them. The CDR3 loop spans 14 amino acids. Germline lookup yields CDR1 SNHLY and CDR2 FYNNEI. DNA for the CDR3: TGTGCCAGCACCGGGACTCAGAACACCGGGGAGCTGTTTTTT. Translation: CASTGTQNTGELFF.

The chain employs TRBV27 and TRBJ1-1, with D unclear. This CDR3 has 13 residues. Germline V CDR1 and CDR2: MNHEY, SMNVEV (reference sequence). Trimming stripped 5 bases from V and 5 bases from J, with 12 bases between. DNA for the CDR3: TGTGCCAGCAGTACTCTTGTTCGTACTGAAGCTTTCTTT. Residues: CASSTLVRTEAFF.

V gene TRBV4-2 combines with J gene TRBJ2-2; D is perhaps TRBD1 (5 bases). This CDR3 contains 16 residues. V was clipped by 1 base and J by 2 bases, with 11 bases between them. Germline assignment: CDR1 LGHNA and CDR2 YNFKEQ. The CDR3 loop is CASSQAQGGNTGELFF. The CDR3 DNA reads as TGTGCCAGCAGCCAAGCCCAGGGCGGCAACACCGGGGAGCTGTTTTTT.

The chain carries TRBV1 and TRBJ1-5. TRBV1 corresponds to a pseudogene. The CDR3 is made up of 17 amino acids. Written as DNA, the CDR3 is TGCACCAGCAGCCAAAGTGGAGACTTTTGTAGCAATCAGCCCCAGCATTTT. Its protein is CTSSQSGDFCSNQPQHF.

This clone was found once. The CDR3 spells CASRLAFIPRLLTGELFF. As DNA, the CDR3 is TGTGCAAGTCGCTTAGCGTTTATACCGAGATTGTTAACCGGGGAGCTGTTTTTT. The chain joins TRBV12-2 to TRBJ2-2; the tabulated D call, TRBD2, remains unverified against the DNA. TRBV12-2 is reported as a pseudogene. There are 18 residues in the CDR3.

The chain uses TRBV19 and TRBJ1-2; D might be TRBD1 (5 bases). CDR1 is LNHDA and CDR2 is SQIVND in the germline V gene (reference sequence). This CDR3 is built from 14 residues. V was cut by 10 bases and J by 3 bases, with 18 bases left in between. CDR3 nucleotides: TGTGCCACTATTAAGGGGAATGAGGACTATGGCTACACCTTC. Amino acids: CATIKGNEDYGYTF. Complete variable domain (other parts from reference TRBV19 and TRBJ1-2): DGGITQSPKYLFRKEGQNVTLSCEQNLNHDAMYWYRQDPGQGLRLIYYSQIVNDFQKGDIAEGYSVSREKKESFPLTVTSAQKNPTAFYLCATIKGNEDYGYTFGSGTRLTVV.

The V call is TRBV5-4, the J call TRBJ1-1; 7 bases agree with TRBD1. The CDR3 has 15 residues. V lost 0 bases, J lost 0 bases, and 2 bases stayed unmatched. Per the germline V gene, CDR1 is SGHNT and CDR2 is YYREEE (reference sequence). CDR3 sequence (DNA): TGTGCCAGCAGCTTGGAAGGGGGCCTGAACACTGAAGCTTTCTTT. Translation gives CASSLEGGLNTEAFF.